The rows below give T cell receptor beta chains drawn from one sample of a study of blood T cell repertoires in COVID-19. Generated by immunoSEQ multiplex PCR, the TCRdb table keeps only in-frame clones and is missing some. This sample has some 250,000 clones, with 87% found just once. The specimen sequenced was peripheral blood. Receptors originate from a man in his fifties or sixties who had recovered from COVID-19. The CDR3 runs from the conserved cysteine through the conserved F or W. D genes are given only for firm matches. Clone size, where shown, is once, few, many, or a class for clones that have expanded.

>TRBV24-1|TRBD1|NA|TRBJ2-1
TGTGCCACCAGTGAGGCTCCGGGACAGGGCCCCTACAATGAGCAGTTCTTC
CATSEAPGQGPYNEQFF
>TRBV5-1|NA|NA|TRBJ2-7
TGCCCCAGCACTTCCCGTGAGCAGTACTTC
CPSTSREQYF
>TRBV6-5|NA|NA|TRBJ2-2
TGTGCCAGCAGTCGGTCTCCCGACACCGGGGAGCTGTTTTTT
CASSRSPDTGELFF
>TRBV9|TRBD2|NA|TRBJ2-5
TGTGCCAGCAGCCCGAACGTGGGTAGCGGGGGGAAAGAGACCCAGTACTTC
CASSPNVGSGGKETQYF
>TRBV5-1|TRBD1|NA|TRBJ1-3
TGCGCCAGCAGCGTGACAGGGTCCTCTGGAAACACCATATATTTT
CASSVTGSSGNTIYF
>TRBV21-1|NA|NA|TRBJ2-2
TGTGCCCAGGGAACTAGGGAGGCCGGGGAGCTGTTTTTT
CAQGTREAGELFF
>TRBV2|NA|NA|TRBJ2-5
TGTGCCAGCAGTTCGGACACTCTGGGGGGGACCCAGTACTTC
CASSSDTLGGTQYF
>TRBV7-7|NA|NA|TRBJ2-1
TGTGCCAGCAGCCCGGGTGAGATGGCCTACAATGAGCAGTTCTTC
CASSPGEMAYNEQFF
>TRBV6-5|TRBD1|NA|TRBJ1-2
TGTGCCAGCAGTAACAGGGGGCGGTTTCGCTATGGCTACACCTTC
CASSNRGRFRYGYTF
>TRBV6-5|NA|NA|TRBJ2-7
TGTGCCAGCAGTTTACAGGGCTCCTACGAGCAGTACTTC
CASSLQGSYEQYF
>TRBV28|NA|NA|TRBJ1-1
TGTGCCAGCAGTATTAACAGGGAGGGGACTGAAGCTTTCTTT
CASSINREGTEAFF
>TRBV3-1/TRBV3-2|NA|NA|TRBJ1-2
TGTGCCAGCAGCCTTCTTGGCCCCGGGTATGGCTACACCTTC
CASSLLGPGYGYTF
>TRBV5-1|NA|once|TRBJ2-1
TGCGCCAGCAGCGTGGAAGGACAGAGGTTCAATGAGCAGTTCTTC
CASSVEGQRFNEQFF
>TRBV5-1|TRBD1|NA|TRBJ1-6
TGCGCCAGCATCTCGACAGGGCCTCCAAATTCACCCCTCCACTTT
CASISTGPPNSPLHF
>TRBV29-1|TRBD2|NA|TRBJ2-7
TGCAGCGTTGTTTCAAGCGGGGGGGGAGAGCAGTACTTC
CSVVSSGGGEQYF
>TRBV6-5|NA|NA|TRBJ1-1
TGTGCCAGCCCTCGTACGGGGGCTGAAGCTTTCTTT
CASPRTGAEAFF
>TRBV4-2|NA|NA|TRBJ1-4
TGTGCCAGCAGCCAAGATGGAGAGGGTAGTGAAAAACTGTTTTTT
CASSQDGEGSEKLFF
>TRBV19|NA|NA|TRBJ2-4
TGTGCCAGTACCGATAGAAGGACTTTAGCCAAAAACATTCAGTACTTC
CASTDRRTLAKNIQYF
>TRBV2|NA|NA|TRBJ1-5
TGTGCCAGCAGTGTTCTCTGGGGGGGCAATCAGCCCCAGCATTTT
CASSVLWGGNQPQHF
>TRBV5-1|TRBD2|NA|TRBJ2-6
TGCGCCAGCAGCTTTAGCGGGGGTAGCTCTGGGGCCAACGTCCTGACTTTC
CASSFSGGSSGANVLTF
>TRBV2|NA|NA|TRBJ2-7
TGTGCCAGCAGACAAACAGTGAGCTACGAGCAGTACTTC
CASRQTVSYEQYF
>TRBV12-3/TRBV12-4|NA|NA|TRBJ2-3
TGTGCCAGCAGTTTACTCTCCACAGATACGCAGTATTTT
CASSLLSTDTQYF
>TRBV5-1|NA|NA|TRBJ1-1
TGCGCCAGCAGCTTGGGAGGACTCACTGAAGCTTTCTTT
CASSLGGLTEAFF
>TRBV27|TRBD2|once|TRBJ2-7
TGTGCCAGCAGTCCCCGTCGGGGGGCCTACGAGCAGTACTTC
CASSPRRGAYEQYF
>TRBV6-2/TRBV6-3|NA|NA|TRBJ1-6
TGTGCCAGCAGTTTCGGCGGCAGCTCCTATAATTCACCCCTCCACTTT
CASSFGGSSYNSPLHF
>TRBV7-9|NA|NA|TRBJ2-1
TGTGCCAGCGAGGGCACCTACAATGAGCAGTTCTTC
CASEGTYNEQFF
>TRBV11-2|NA|NA|TRBJ2-2
TGTGCCAGCAGCTTGGTGACAGGCGCGGCCGGGGAGCTGTTTTTT
CASSLVTGAAGELFF